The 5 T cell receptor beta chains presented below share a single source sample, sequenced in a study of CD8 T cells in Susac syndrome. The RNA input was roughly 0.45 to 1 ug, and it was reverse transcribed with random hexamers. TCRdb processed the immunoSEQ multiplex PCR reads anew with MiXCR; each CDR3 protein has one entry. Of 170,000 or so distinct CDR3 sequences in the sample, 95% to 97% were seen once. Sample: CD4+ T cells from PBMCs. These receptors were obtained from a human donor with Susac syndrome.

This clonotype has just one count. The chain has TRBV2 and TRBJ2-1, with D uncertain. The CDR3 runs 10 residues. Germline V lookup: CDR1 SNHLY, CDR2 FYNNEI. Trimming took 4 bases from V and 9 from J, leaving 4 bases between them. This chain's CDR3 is CASSVREQFF. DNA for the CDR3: TGTGCCAGCAGTGTTCGTGAGCAGTTCTTC.

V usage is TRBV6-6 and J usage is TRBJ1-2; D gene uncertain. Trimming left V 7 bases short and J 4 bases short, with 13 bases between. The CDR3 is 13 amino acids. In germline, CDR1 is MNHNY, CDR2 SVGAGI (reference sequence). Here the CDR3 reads CASIPTGTYGYTF. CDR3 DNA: TGTGCCAGCATCCCAACTGGCACCTATGGCTACACCTTC.

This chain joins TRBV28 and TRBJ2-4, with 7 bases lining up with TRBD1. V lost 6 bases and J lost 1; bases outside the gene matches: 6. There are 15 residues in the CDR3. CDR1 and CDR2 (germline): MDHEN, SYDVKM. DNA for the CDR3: TGTGCCAGCAGGTCAACAGGGGAGGCCAAAAACATTCAGTACTTC. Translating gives CASRSTGEAKNIQYF.

The CDR3 region has the DNA TGTGCCAGCAGCTCGGCCCCGGGACAGGGGGCGTCTGCCGGGGAGCTGTTTTTT. Amino acid sequence: CASSSAPGQGASAGELFF. The chain joins TRBV11-2 to TRBJ2-2; 12 positions match TRBD1. Unmatched junction bases numbered 12, after V lost 4 bases and J lost 6 bases. There are 18 residues in the CDR3. From germline, CDR1 is SGHAT and CDR2 FQNNGV.

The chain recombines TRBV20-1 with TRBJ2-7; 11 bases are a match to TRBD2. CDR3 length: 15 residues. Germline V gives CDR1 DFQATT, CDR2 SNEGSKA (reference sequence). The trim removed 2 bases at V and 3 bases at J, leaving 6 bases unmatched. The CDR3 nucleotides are TGCAGTGCTAGACTTTCGGGACTAGCGGACTACGAGCAGTACGTC. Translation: CSARLSGLADYEQYV.